The entry that follows covers one TCR beta chain sequence. This clone was seen more than once but under ten times. Its antigen specificity is not known. Per-base qualities were not stored, and no clone one base away is much larger. The CDR3 numbers 13 residues from cysteine through phenylalanine. The read is trimmed to its CDR3 DNA, 39 bases read in frame from base 1. Looking up the germline V gene yields CDR1 SGHDT and CDR2 YYEEEE. At the junction V is shortened by 2 bases and J by 4 bases, with 4 bases in between. The data originate from a study of blood T cell repertoires in COVID-19 (TCRdb year 2020). Background on the whole study: Collaborator samples came from the United States, Italy and Spain and covered acute and convalescent phases of COVID-19. The material from the prospective study consisted of cDNA or gDNA derived from T cells, B-cell-depleted T cells, or PBMCs. The dataset comprised deeply sampled blood TCRbeta repertoires from subjects exposed to, actively infected with, or recovered from COVID-19. The repertoires were released in a freely available public database meant as a resource for research on the immune response to SARS-CoV-2. The samples were drawn from the first 160 participants of the ongoing ImmuneRACE study and from 1,200 or so subjects provided by 6 global collaborators. Sample metadata almost always included a de-identified subject ID, COVID-19 status, age in years and sex. Where HLA class I and class II types were available, the types were taken from metadata supplied by the sample provider, not from assay-based typing.

The paper as a whole reports these results and caveats: How much clinical and demographic metadata was included differed by source and by participant, and the metadata was provided uncurated.

The collaborating institutions used their own protocols to collect whole blood in K2EDTA tubes. For TCRbeta analysis, collaborator samples were shipped as frozen whole blood, as isolated PBMCs, or as DNA extracted from either sample type. The immunoSEQ Assay, a bias-controlled multiplex PCR, was used to amplify TCRbeta CDR3 regions from genomic DNA. Concerning the study's data processing: The number of nucleated cells in each sample was estimated from the amplification of reference gene primers within the assay. Sequence reads were collapsed and filtered to measure the absolute abundance of every unique TCRbeta CDR3 rearrangement. For each sample, productive Simpson clonality was calculated by taking the square root of Simpson's diversity index across productive rearrangements. Imported from immuneACCESS, the table was reduced by TCRdb to in-frame sequences with V and J called. These copies leave out some clones; in studies compared against another copy, an unresolved V gene accounts for under half, and the cause of the remainder is not known. The V and J calls and the clone size are those of that table, but D and trimming were determined from the DNA. This sample gives about 82,000 clones in total; about 80% of them show up just once. Approximately 12% of the sample is taken by the ten largest.

Sequencing input: peripheral blood. This receptor was taken from a middle-aged woman with active or convalescent COVID-19. The chain joins TRBV5-6 to TRBJ2-6; the D gene assignment is ambiguous. The sequence in DNA is TGTGCCAGCAGCTTCATGGGGGCCAACGTCCTGACTTTC. This yields the protein CASSFMGANVLTF.